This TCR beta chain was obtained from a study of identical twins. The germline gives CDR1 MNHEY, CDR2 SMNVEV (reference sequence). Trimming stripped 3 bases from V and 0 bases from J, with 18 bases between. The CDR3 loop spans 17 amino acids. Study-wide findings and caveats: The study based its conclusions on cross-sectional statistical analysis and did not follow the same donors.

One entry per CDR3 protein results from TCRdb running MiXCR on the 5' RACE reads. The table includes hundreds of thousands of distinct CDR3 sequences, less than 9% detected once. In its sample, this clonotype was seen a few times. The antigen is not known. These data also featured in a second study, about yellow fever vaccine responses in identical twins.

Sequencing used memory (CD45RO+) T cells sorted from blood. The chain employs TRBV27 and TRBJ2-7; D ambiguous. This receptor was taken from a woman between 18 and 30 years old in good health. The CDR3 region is CASSFDYHDWSSYEQYF. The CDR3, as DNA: TGTGCCAGCAGTTTTGATTACCACGACTGGAGCTCCTACGAGCAGTACTTC.